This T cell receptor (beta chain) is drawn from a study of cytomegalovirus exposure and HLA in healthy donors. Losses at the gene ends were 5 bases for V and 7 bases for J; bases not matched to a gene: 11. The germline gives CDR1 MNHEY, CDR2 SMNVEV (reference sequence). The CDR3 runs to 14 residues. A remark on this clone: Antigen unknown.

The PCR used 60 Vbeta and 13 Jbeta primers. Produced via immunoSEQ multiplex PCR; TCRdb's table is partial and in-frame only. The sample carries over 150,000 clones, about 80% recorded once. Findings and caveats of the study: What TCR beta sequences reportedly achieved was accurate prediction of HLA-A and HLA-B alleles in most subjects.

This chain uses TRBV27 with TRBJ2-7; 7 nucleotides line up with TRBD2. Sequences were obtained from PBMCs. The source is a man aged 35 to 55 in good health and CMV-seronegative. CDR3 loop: CASSMGSSGWEQYF. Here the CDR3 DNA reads TGTGCCAGCAGTATGGGGTCTAGCGGCTGGGAGCAGTACTTC.